Given below is one T cell receptor beta chain in context. This sample is drawn from a study of blood T cell repertoires in COVID-19. Background on the study: Samples taken during acute and convalescent COVID-19 were collected in the United States, Italy and Spain.

J was trimmed by 8 bases and V by 7 bases; bases with no gene match: 11. The CDR3 spans 15 residues. In germline, CDR1 is SNHLY, CDR2 FYNNEI. As processed by the authors: Reference gene primer amplification gave nucleated cell count estimates. TCRdb keeps only in-frame clones here, not all; method: immunoSEQ multiplex PCR. V and J calls plus clone size are reproduced from that table; the DNA served to infer D and trimming. Of some 180,000 clones in the sample, more than 75% were seen once. The chain recombines TRBV2 with TRBJ2-1, with 10 bases matching TRBD2. Sample: peripheral blood. The source is a woman of 80 years or more with COVID-19, enrolled during active disease. Written as DNA, the CDR3 is TGTGCCAGCAAATACGAAGCGGGAGGGGGACATGAGCAGTTCTTC. Translation gives CASKYEAGGGHEQFF.